A single sample is the source of the 22 T cell receptor beta chains below, sequenced in a study of radiotherapy plus CTLA-4 blockade in lung cancer. Profiled with immunoSEQ multiplex PCR; TCRdb holds only in-frame clones, not every one. The sample contains approximately 89,000 clones, 60% to 85% of which appear only once. The specimen was peripheral blood, collected from a patient treated with radiotherapy plus ipilimumab. The receptor set was obtained from a human donor with non-small cell lung cancer who had a partial response to radiotherapy plus ipilimumab. Some clones in this sample may be carry-over from other donors' samples.

The J gene is TRBJ1-4, the V gene TRBV19; D is undetermined. The germline V gene has CDR1 LNHDA and CDR2 SQIVND (reference sequence). This CDR3 comprises 16 residues. V lost 3 bases and J lost 0, with 11 bases in between. CDR3 protein: CASSMAQYATNEKLFF. The CDR3 nucleotides read TGTGCCAGTAGTATGGCCCAGTATGCAACTAATGAAAAACTGTTTTTT.

This clone was observed a handful of times. The chain couples TRBV15 to TRBJ2-2; 7 bases are a match to TRBD2. Trimming removed 1 base from V and 6 bases from J; junction bases left unmatched: 5. CDR1 LNHNV and CDR2 YYDKDF come from the germline V gene (reference sequence). The CDR3 is 15 residues long. The CDR3 DNA is TGTGCCACCAGCAGAGGGAGGGCGGGAGCCGGGGAGCTGTTTTTT. Amino acid sequence: CATSRGRAGAGELFF. The whole variable domain, remainder taken from reference TRBV15 and TRBJ2-2, is DAMVIQNPRYQVTQFGKPVTLSCSQTLNHNVMYWYQQKSSQAPKLLFHYYDKDFNNEADTPDNFQSRRPNTSFCFLDIRSPGLGDTAMYLCATSRGRAGAGELFFGEGSRLTVL.

V and J are TRBV4-2 and TRBJ2-3; TRBD1 might be the D (5 bases). V lost 4 bases and J lost 1, with 9 bases in between. Germline loops: CDR1 LGHNA, CDR2 YNFKEQ. This CDR3 spans 14 amino acids. Here the CDR3 reads CASSPGSRTDTQYF. In nucleotides, the CDR3 is TGTGCCAGCAGCCCAGGGTCACGCACAGATACGCAGTATTTT.

This clone was observed a handful of times. This same CDR3 is encoded by further DNA sequences in the sample. CDR3 bases: TGTGCCAGCAGACCCGGGACAGGGGGGAGTAATTCACCCCTCCACTTT. Residues: CASRPGTGGSNSPLHF. The chain has TRBV5-4 and TRBJ1-6, with 11 nucleotides matching TRBD1. The length of the CDR3 is 16 residues. The V gene end was trimmed by 5 bases and the J gene end by 6 bases; junction bases not matched to a gene: 7. Germline V lookup: CDR1 SGHNT, CDR2 YYREEE (reference sequence).

This chain uses TRBV4-1 with TRBJ2-5, with D unresolved. The CDR3 runs 15 residues. Trimming removed 5 bases from V and 5 bases from J, with 18 bases in between. Germline loops: CDR1 MGHRA, CDR2 YSYEKL. The CDR3 sequence: CASSEVPSVYETQYF. The CDR3, as DNA: TGCGCCAGCAGCGAAGTACCCAGCGTGTACGAGACCCAGTACTTC.

The CDR3 nucleotides read TGTGCCAGTAGTACCAGCGGACGGATAGCTAACTATGGCTACACCTTC. This sequence encodes CASSTSGRIANYGYTF. The chain uses TRBV19 and TRBJ1-2; D is unclear. The CDR3 extends over 16 amino acids. Per germline, CDR1 LNHDA and CDR2 SQIVND (reference sequence). Trimming took off 4 bases at V and 0 bases at J, with 15 bases between the two ends.

The chain is built from TRBV20-1 and TRBJ2-3; tentative D call: TRBD2 (5 bases). CDR3 length: 11 amino acids. CDR1 is DFQATT, CDR2 SNEGSKA, per germline (reference sequence). V lost 6 bases and J lost 6, with 10 bases in between. CDR3: CSAPLADTQYF. The DNA of the CDR3 is TGCAGTGCCCCCTTAGCGGATACGCAGTATTTT.

This clone came up once. The chain carries TRBV29-1 and TRBJ2-4, with 12 bases matching TRBD1. Germline values: CDR1 SQVTM, CDR2 ANQGSEA. The CDR3 is made up of 18 amino acids. V trimming: 3 bases; J trimming: 3 bases; junction bases outside the gene matches: 12. The CDR3 DNA is TGCAGCGTTGATCCCGGGACAGGGGGCGATATAGGCAAAAACATTCAGTACTTC. It encodes CSVDPGTGGDIGKNIQYF. The whole variable domain, remainder taken from reference TRBV29-1 and TRBJ2-4, is SAVISQKPSRDICQRGTSLTIQCQVDSQVTMMFWYRQQPGQSLTLIATANQGSEATYESGFVIDKFPISRPNLTFSTLTVSNMSPEDSSIYLCSVDPGTGGDIGKNIQYFGAGTRLSVL.

The rearrangement links TRBV9 to TRBJ1-6, with D perhaps matching TRBD1 (5 bases). The CDR3 spans 13 residues. Germline V gives CDR1 SGDLS, CDR2 YYNGEE. Trimming shortened V by 2 bases and J by 11 bases, and 11 bases separated the two germline ends. CDR3 nucleotides: TGTGCCAGCAGCGTCACGGAAGGGGCACCCCTCCACTTT. Amino acid sequence: CASSVTEGAPLHF. Using reference TRBV9 and TRBJ1-6 for the parts outside the CDR3, the full variable domain is DSGVTQTPKHLITATGQRVTLRCSPRSGDLSVYWYQQSLDQGLQFLIQYYNGEERAKGNILERFSAQQFPDLHSELNLSSLELGDSALYFCASSVTEGAPLHFGNGTRLTVT.

The chain carries TRBV11-2 and TRBJ2-3, with 13 nucleotides matching TRBD2. CDR1 is SGHAT, CDR2 FQNNGV, per germline. J was trimmed by 7 bases and V by 4 bases; bases with no gene match: 8. The CDR3 covers 16 residues. CDR3 bases: TGTGCCAGCAGCTCCCGCATGACTAGCGGGAGGAATACGCAGTATTTT. Its translation is CASSSRMTSGRNTQYF.

The rearrangement uses TRBV18 and TRBJ2-4, with TRBD1 identical over 10 bases. The V gene end was trimmed by 3 bases and the J gene end by 8 bases; junction bases not matched to a gene: 4. Germline V lookup: CDR1 KGHSH, CDR2 LQKENI. The CDR3 consists of 14 residues. The CDR3, as DNA: TGTGCCAGCTCACCGACGACAGGGGGCGACATTCAGTACTTC. It yields the protein CASSPTTGGDIQYF.

The rearrangement links TRBV28 to TRBJ1-5; possibly TRBD1 for D (6 bases). Between the trimmed V and J ends, which lost 6 bases and 7 bases, there was a span of 16 bases. This CDR3 is 14 amino acids long. Germline V gene sequence: CDR1 MDHEN, CDR2 SYDVKM. CDR3: CASRFQGSRQPQHF. The DNA for the CDR3 is TGTGCCAGCAGGTTTCAGGGGAGTCGGCAGCCCCAGCATTTT.

This clone appeared a few times. J is TRBJ2-5 and V is TRBV6-6, with TRBD1 matching over 8 bases. The CDR3 contains 13 residues. The V segment lost 8 bases and the J segment 5 bases; nucleotides outside the gene matches: 7. Germline V gives CDR1 MNHNY, CDR2 SVGAGI (reference sequence). The CDR3 is CASGPGGLETQYF. CDR3 DNA: TGTGCCAGCGGACCAGGGGGCTTGGAGACCCAGTACTTC.

The V and J genes are TRBV28 and TRBJ1-2; TRBD1 matches at 7 bases. The V gene's germline CDR1 is MDHEN and CDR2 SYDVKM. Trimming removed 3 bases from V and 3 bases from J; junction bases left unmatched: 4. This CDR3 contains 14 residues. The CDR3 loop reads CASSLQGQYYGYTF. DNA for the CDR3: TGTGCCAGCAGTTTGCAGGGACAGTACTATGGCTACACCTTC.

The chain carries TRBV10-3 and TRBJ2-1; 7 bases agree with TRBD2. With V trimmed by 2 bases and J by 12 bases, 7 bases remained unmatched. The germline V gene has CDR1 ENHRY and CDR2 SYGVKD. The CDR3 extends over 13 amino acids. The CDR3 loop is CAISETSADRQFF. The CDR3 bases are TGTGCCATCAGTGAGACTAGCGCTGATCGGCAGTTCTTC.

The chain employs TRBV6-1 and TRBJ2-1; D might be TRBD2 (5 bases). V lost 1 base and J lost 0, with 7 bases in between. Germline loops: CDR1 MNHNS, CDR2 SASEGT. The CDR3 runs 15 residues. CDR3: CASSEGGSSYNEQFF. As DNA, the CDR3 is TGTGCCAGCAGTGAAGGTGGGAGCTCCTACAATGAGCAGTTCTTC.

The chain links TRBV14 to TRBJ2-1, with 12 bases identical to TRBD2. The CDR3 contains 14 residues. The germline gives CDR1 SGHDN, CDR2 FVKESK. Losses at the gene ends were 6 bases for V and 9 bases for J; bases not matched to a gene: 6. For the CDR3, the DNA is TGTGCCAGCAGTACTAGCGGGAGGTTTGGTGAGCAGTTCTTC. Translating it yields CASSTSGRFGEQFF.

This chain links TRBV18 with TRBJ2-3; tentative D call: TRBD2 (6 bases). Trimming pared 3 bases from V and 4 bases from J, leaving 17 bases between. This CDR3 spans 16 amino acids. In germline, CDR1 is KGHSH, CDR2 LQKENI. CDR3 in amino acids: CASSPIKPPGADTQYF. The CDR3 DNA is TGTGCCAGCTCACCCATCAAGCCGCCGGGGGCAGATACGCAGTATTTT.

A word on this clone: The same CDR3 arises from other DNA sequences in this sample as well. The chain combines TRBV11-2 with TRBJ2-1; tentative D call: TRBD2 (5 bases). Germline V gives CDR1 SGHAT, CDR2 FQNNGV. CDR3 length: 14 residues. The germline V and J ends were trimmed by 9 bases and 7 bases, with 19 bases remaining between them. The chain's CDR3 is CASSREARDNEQFF. Here the CDR3 DNA reads TGTGCCAGTAGCCGAGAGGCCCGGGATAATGAGCAGTTCTTC.

Here the CDR3 DNA reads TGTGCCAGCAGCCAAGACCCGGCGGGCTCCTATAATTCACCCCTCCACTTT. It codes for CASSQDPAGSYNSPLHF. The chain uses TRBV4-2 and TRBJ1-6; no clear D. The CDR3 covers 17 residues. Germline V gene data show CDR1 as LGHNA and CDR2 as YNFKEQ. V was shortened by 0 bases and J by 0 bases, with 9 bases between the two germline ends.

This sequence joins TRBV5-4 and TRBJ2-2, with D possibly being TRBD2 (5 bases). CDR1 and CDR2 from the germline V gene are SGHNT and YYREEE (reference sequence). Trimming cost V 5 bases and J 5 bases, with 16 bases left between them. The length of the CDR3 is 15 residues. CDR3 in amino acids: CASSSGVIATGELFF. CDR3 nucleotide sequence: TGTGCCAGCAGTTCCGGGGTCATCGCGACCGGGGAGCTGTTTTTT.

The V gene is TRBV11-3, the J gene TRBJ2-3; 7 nucleotides align to TRBD1. Trimming removed 4 bases from V and 0 bases from J; junction bases left unmatched: 4. Germline-derived CDR1 and CDR2 are SGHNT and YENEEA. CDR3 length: 15 amino acids. The CDR3 region is CASSSGQVSTDTQYF. Here the CDR3 DNA reads TGTGCCAGCAGCTCTGGACAGGTTAGCACAGATACGCAGTATTTT. The full variable domain, completed using reference TRBV11-3 and TRBJ2-3, is EAGVVQSPRYKIIEKKQPVAFWCNPISGHNTLYWYLQNLGQGPELLIRYENEEAVDDSQLPKDRFSAERLKGVDSTLKIQPAELGDSAVYLCASSSGQVSTDTQYFGPGTRLTVL.